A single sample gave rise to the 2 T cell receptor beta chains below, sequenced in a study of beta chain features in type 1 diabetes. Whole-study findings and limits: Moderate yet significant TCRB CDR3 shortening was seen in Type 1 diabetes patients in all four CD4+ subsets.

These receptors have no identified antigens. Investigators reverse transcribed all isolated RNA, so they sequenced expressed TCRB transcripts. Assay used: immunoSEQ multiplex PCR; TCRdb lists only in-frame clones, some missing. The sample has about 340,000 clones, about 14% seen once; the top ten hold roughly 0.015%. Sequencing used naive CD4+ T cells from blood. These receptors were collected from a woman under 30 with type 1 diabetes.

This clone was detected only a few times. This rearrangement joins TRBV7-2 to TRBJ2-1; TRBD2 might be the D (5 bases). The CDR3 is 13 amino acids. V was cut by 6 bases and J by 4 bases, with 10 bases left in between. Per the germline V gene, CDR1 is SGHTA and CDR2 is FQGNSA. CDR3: CASSRLRYNEQFF. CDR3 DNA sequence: TGTGCCAGCAGTAGACTACGTTACAATGAGCAGTTCTTC.

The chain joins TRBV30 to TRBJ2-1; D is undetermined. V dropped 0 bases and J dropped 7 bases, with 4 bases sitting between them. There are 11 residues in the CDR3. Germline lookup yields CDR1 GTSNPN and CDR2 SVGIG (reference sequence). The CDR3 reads CAWSVLNEQFF. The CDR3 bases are TGTGCCTGGAGTGTCTTGAATGAGCAGTTCTTC.